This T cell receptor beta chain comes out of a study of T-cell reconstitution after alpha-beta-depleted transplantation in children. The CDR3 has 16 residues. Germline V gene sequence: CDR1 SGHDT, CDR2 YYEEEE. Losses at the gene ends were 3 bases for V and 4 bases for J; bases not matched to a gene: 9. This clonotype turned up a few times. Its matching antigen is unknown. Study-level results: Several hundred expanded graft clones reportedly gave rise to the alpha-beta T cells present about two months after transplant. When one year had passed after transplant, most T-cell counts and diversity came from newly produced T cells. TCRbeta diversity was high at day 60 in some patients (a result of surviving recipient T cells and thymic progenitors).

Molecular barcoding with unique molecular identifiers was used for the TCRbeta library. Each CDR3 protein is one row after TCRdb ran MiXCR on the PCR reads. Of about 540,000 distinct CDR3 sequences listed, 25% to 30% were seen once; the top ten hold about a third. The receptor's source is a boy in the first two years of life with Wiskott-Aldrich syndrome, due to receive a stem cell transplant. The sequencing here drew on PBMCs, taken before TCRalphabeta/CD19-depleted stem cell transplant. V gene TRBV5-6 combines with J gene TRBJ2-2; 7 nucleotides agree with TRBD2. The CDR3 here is CASSWTASGFTGELFF. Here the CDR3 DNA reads TGTGCCAGCAGCTGGACGGCTAGCGGCTTCACCGGGGAGCTGTTTTTT.